One sample yielded the 17 T cell receptor beta chains listed below, sequenced in a study of blood T cell repertoires in COVID-19. Sequencing was performed with immunoSEQ multiplex PCR; in TCRdb, only in-frame clones are kept and a portion is missing. In the table there are some 130,000 clones, under 90% of which are singletons. Sequencing was done on a sample of peripheral blood. The source of these receptors is a human donor in a cohort sampled during active COVID-19.

This chain joins TRBV11-3 and TRBJ2-5; TRBD2 matches 14 bases. CDR1 SGHNT and CDR2 YENEEA come from the germline V gene. The CDR3 loop spans 15 amino acids. The ends lost 5 bases at V and 4 bases at J; junction bases unmatched: 3. The CDR3 reads CASSRLAGGGETQYF. CDR3 DNA: TGTGCCAGCAGCCGACTAGCGGGAGGGGGAGAGACCCAGTACTTC.

The CDR3 DNA reads TGTGCCAGCAGCCGGGGACTAGCGGGGAAAGATGAGCAGTTCTTC. It yields the protein CASSRGLAGKDEQFF. This chain joins TRBV7-6 and TRBJ2-1, with TRBD2 identical over 13 bases. The CDR3 sequence is 15 residues long. Germline V gene data show CDR1 as SGHVS and CDR2 as FNYEAQ. After removal of 5 bases from V and 8 bases from J, the junction contained 6 bases not matched to a gene.

In DNA, the CDR3 is TGTGCCAGCAGTTCTTACCCTAGCGGGGGGGCTTATGAGCAGTTCTTC. Translation gives CASSSYPSGGAYEQFF. V gene TRBV27 combines with J gene TRBJ2-1; 12 bases match TRBD2. Germline CDR1 MNHEY, CDR2 SMNVEV (reference sequence). Trimming cost V 4 bases and J 8 bases; bases outside gene matches: 9. The CDR3 consists of 16 residues.

V and J are TRBV6-1 and TRBJ1-5; a weak D match, TRBD1 (5 bases). The CDR3 loop spans 15 amino acids. Germline loops: CDR1 MNHNS, CDR2 SASEGT. Trimming took off 3 bases at V and 2 bases at J, with 11 bases between the two ends. CDR3 coding DNA: TGTGCCAGCAGTGACCAGGGTGCGGGCAATCAGCCCCAGCATTTT. It specifies CASSDQGAGNQPQHF.

The genes are TRBV7-9 and TRBJ2-6; D perhaps matches TRBD1 (6 bases). The germline V gene encodes CDR1 SEHNR and CDR2 FQNEAQ (reference sequence). Trimming cost V 7 bases and J 0 bases, with 13 bases left between them. The CDR3 has 16 residues. DNA of the CDR3: TGTGCCAGCAAACTGGACAGATTCTCTGGGGCCAACGTCCTGACTTTC. Its translation: CASKLDRFSGANVLTF. Complete variable domain (other parts from reference TRBV7-9 and TRBJ2-6): DTGVSQNPRHKITKRGQNVTFRCDPISEHNRLYWYRQTLGQGPEFLTYFQNEAQLEKSRLLSDRFSAERPKGSFSTLEIQRTEQGDSAMYLCASKLDRFSGANVLTFGAGSRLTVL.

The J gene is TRBJ1-2, the V gene TRBV28, with TRBD1 identical over 9 bases. Germline V gene lookup returns CDR1 MDHEN and CDR2 SYDVKM. This CDR3 comprises 15 residues. After removal of 6 bases from V and 3 bases from J, the junction contained 8 bases not matched to a gene. The CDR3 region is CASSPGTGIDYGYTF. The CDR3 DNA reads TGTGCCAGCAGCCCGGGGACAGGGATTGACTATGGCTACACCTTC.

The gene calls are TRBV10-3 and TRBJ1-2; D not resolved. The V and J ends lost 0 bases and 0 bases respectively, with 8 bases between them. Germline loops: CDR1 ENHRY, CDR2 SYGVKD. There are 15 residues in the CDR3. CDR3: CAISESAQANYGYTF. CDR3 in DNA: TGTGCCATCAGTGAGTCGGCCCAAGCTAACTATGGCTACACCTTC.

This clone has more than one count but fewer than ten. This chain links TRBV25-1 with TRBJ1-2, with a tentative D call TRBD1 (6 bases). The CDR3 is made up of 12 amino acids. The V gene's germline CDR1 is MGHDK and CDR2 SYGVNS. V was trimmed by 5 bases and J by 7 bases, leaving 11 bases between them. CDR3 protein: CASSLTGFGYTF. CDR3 DNA sequence: TGTGCCAGCAGTCTGACAGGATTTGGCTACACCTTC.

The gene calls are TRBV29-1 and TRBJ1-5; TRBD1 is a possible D gene (5 bases). CDR3 length: 13 residues. Germline V lookup: CDR1 SQVTM, CDR2 ANQGSEA. Trimming pared 7 bases from V and 5 bases from J, leaving 15 bases between. CDR3 coding DNA: TGCAGCGCTAGGGGAGGGTTCGATCAGCCCCAGCATTTT. Its translation is CSARGGFDQPQHF. The variable domain in full, completed from reference TRBV29-1 and TRBJ1-5, reads SAVISQKPSRDICQRGTSLTIQCQVDSQVTMMFWYRQQPGQSLTLIATANQGSEATYESGFVIDKFPISRPNLTFSTLTVSNMSPEDSSIYLCSARGGFDQPQHFGDGTRLSIL.

As concerns this clone: This specimen includes other DNA sequences encoding the same CDR3. The chain employs TRBV18 and TRBJ1-1; 9 bases map to TRBD1. The CDR3 contains 14 residues. Germline values: CDR1 KGHSH, CDR2 LQKENI. V lost 4 bases, J lost 4 bases, and 4 bases stayed unmatched. CDR3: CASSQTGGSTEAFF. As DNA, the CDR3 is TGTGCCAGCTCACAAACAGGGGGCAGCACTGAAGCTTTCTTT.

The V gene is TRBV12-3 or TRBV12-4, the J gene TRBJ1-2; a possible D gene is TRBD1 (6 bases). CDR3 length: 13 amino acids. Trimming took 3 bases from V and 4 from J, leaving 9 bases between them. The CDR3 is CASSFRGGYGYTF. The CDR3 bases are TGTGCCAGCAGTTTCAGGGGCGGCTATGGCTACACCTTC.

V and J are TRBV7-8 and TRBJ1-5; possible D gene TRBD1, 6 bases. This CDR3 region has 13 residues. Trimming cost V 5 bases and J 9 bases, with 14 bases left between them. The germline gives CDR1 SGHVS, CDR2 FQNEAQ. In DNA, the CDR3 is TGTGCCAGCAGCCAAGACAGGTCGTCGCCCCAGCATTTT. Amino acid sequence: CASSQDRSSPQHF.

This rearrangement joins TRBV7-8 to TRBJ1-2, with TRBD1 identical over 9 bases. The ends lost 5 bases at V and 8 bases at J; junction bases unmatched: 9. The length of the CDR3 is 14 residues. Germline CDR1 SGHVS, CDR2 FQNEAQ. CDR3 nucleotides: TGTGCCAGCAGCCGAGAACAGGGGGCGCGAGGCTACACCTTC. Protein sequence: CASSREQGARGYTF. The full variable domain, its missing parts supplied by reference TRBV7-8 and TRBJ1-2, is GAGVSQSPRYKVAKRGQDVALRCDPISGHVSLFWYQQALGQGPEFLTYFQNEAQLDKSGLPSDRFFAERPEGSVSTLKIQRTQQEDSAVYLCASSREQGARGYTFGSGTRLTVV.

The chain has TRBV18 and TRBJ2-1; 10 bases are shared with TRBD2. The CDR3 consists of 15 residues. V shed 3 bases, J shed 5 bases, and the junction held 4 bases outside the gene matches. The germline CDR1 and CDR2 sequences are KGHSH and LQKENI. CDR3 nucleotides: TGTGCCAGCTCACCGAGCGGGGGGGACAACAATGAGCAGTTCTTC. This encodes CASSPSGGDNNEQFF.

CDR3 amino acids: CATSDLGGPEDTQYF. In DNA form, the CDR3 reads TGTGCCACCAGTGATCTGGGGGGGCCAGAAGATACGCAGTATTTT. This sequence joins TRBV24-1 and TRBJ2-3; maybe TRBD2 (7 bases). Germline V gives CDR1 KGHDR, CDR2 SFDVKD. The V gene lost 3 bases and the J gene lost 5 bases, with 14 bases spanning the gap. The length of the CDR3 is 15 residues.

J is TRBJ2-7 and V is TRBV11-3; D gene unclear. The CDR3 totals 13 residues. With 4 bases removed from V and 6 bases from J, the gap between germline ends came to 13 bases. Germline CDR1 SGHNT, CDR2 YENEEA. The CDR3 spells CASSSLTVTEQYV. The CDR3 coding sequence is TGTGCCAGCAGCTCCCTAACGGTTACCGAGCAGTACGTC.

This clone occurred once. The V and J genes are TRBV7-2 and TRBJ1-1; no reliable D call. The ends were cut back, 8 bases at V and 0 bases at J, with 10 bases in the middle. The CDR3 is 13 amino acids. Germline V CDR1 and CDR2: SGHTA, FQGNSA. The CDR3 DNA is TGTGCCAGCCGGGAGGGAATGAACACTGAAGCTTTCTTT. It specifies CASREGMNTEAFF.